The present TCR beta chain was sequenced within a study of blood T cell repertoires in COVID-19. Whole-study context: Some COVID-19 samples were acute and others convalescent; all came from the United States, Italy and Spain. T cells, B-cell-depleted T cells, or PBMCs supplied cDNA or gDNA.

How the authors handled the data: Estimation of nucleated cell counts was performed using reference gene primer amplification. Some clones are missing from TCRdb's copy, which holds only in-frame ones; the method was immunoSEQ multiplex PCR. V and J calls plus clone size are reproduced from that table; the DNA served to infer D and trimming. The sample lists 120,000 or so clones, approximately 85% occurring once. Trimming pared 5 bases from V and 9 bases from J, leaving 10 bases between. The CDR3 has 11 amino acids. This chain joins TRBV12-3 or TRBV12-4 and TRBJ2-5; D is uncertain. The specimen was peripheral blood. The receptor's source is a human donor in a cohort sampled during active COVID-19. CDR3 bases: TGTGCCAGCAGTCCCGGTGAGGCCCAGTACTTC. As protein: CASSPGEAQYF.